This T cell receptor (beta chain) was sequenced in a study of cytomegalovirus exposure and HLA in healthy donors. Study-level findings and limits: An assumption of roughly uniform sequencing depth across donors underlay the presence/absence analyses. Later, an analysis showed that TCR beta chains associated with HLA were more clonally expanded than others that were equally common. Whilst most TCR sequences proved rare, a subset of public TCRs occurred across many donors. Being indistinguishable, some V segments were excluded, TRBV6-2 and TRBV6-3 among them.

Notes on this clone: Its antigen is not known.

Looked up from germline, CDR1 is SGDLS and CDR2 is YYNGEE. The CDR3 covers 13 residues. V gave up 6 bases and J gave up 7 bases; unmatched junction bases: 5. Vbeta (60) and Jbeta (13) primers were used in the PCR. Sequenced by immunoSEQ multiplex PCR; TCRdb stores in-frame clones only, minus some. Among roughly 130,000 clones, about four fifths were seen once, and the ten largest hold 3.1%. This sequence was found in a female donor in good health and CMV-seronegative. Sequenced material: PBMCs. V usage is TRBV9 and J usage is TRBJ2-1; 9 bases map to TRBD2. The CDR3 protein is CASTKAGGNEQFF. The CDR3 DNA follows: TGTGCCAGCACCAAAGCGGGGGGAAATGAGCAGTTCTTC.